These 3 T cell receptor beta chains share one sample of origin, sequenced in a study of spatial heterogeneity in lung cancer. Notes on the study in general: Counts of expanded alpha and beta TCRs within tumors tracked the tumor nonsynonymous mutation count.

The time point denotes: sample taken at primary tumor resection. TCRdb independently ran MiXCR on the 5' RACE reads; one entry per CDR3 protein. This sample has roughly 18,000 distinct CDR3 sequences, with roughly 10% found just once. Their recognized antigens are unknown. Here the sequenced sample was lung tumor tissue, taken at surgery. These receptors all come from a female donor with early-stage non-small cell lung cancer.

This clonotype was detected many times. As an off-target read in a library built for alpha chains, this beta chain has a frequency of little significance. The chain uses TRBV24-1 and TRBJ2-1; the match to TRBD1 covers 12 bases. The CDR3 contains 16 residues. V lost 3 bases and J lost 6; bases outside the gene matches: 5. The germline V gene has CDR1 KGHDR and CDR2 SFDVKD. The CDR3 region has the DNA TGTGCCACCAGTGATCCCGGGACAGGGGGCATCAATGAGCAGTTCTTC. Its protein product is CATSDPGTGGINEQFF.

As to this clonotype: This beta chain lies outside the target of a library built for alpha chains; its clone size means little. The chain has TRBV7-3 and TRBJ2-4, with unresolved D. Germline CDR1 reads SGHTA; CDR2 reads FQGTGA. V dropped 2 bases and J dropped 13 bases, with 15 bases sitting between them. The CDR3 has 13 residues. The CDR3 is CASSLGPESPQYF. The DNA of the CDR3 is TGTGCCAGCAGCTTAGGTCCTGAGTCCCCCCAGTACTTC.

About this clonotype: This beta chain slipped into a library made for alpha chains as a stray read, so its size is not meaningful. The V and J genes are TRBV2 and TRBJ1-1; no reliable D call. V was trimmed by 7 bases and J by 4 bases, leaving 22 bases between them. The CDR3 is 16 residues long. Germline V lookup: CDR1 SNHLY, CDR2 FYNNEI. CDR3 sequence: CASTPRGGRDSTEAFF. In DNA form, the CDR3 reads TGTGCCAGCACTCCCCGCGGCGGGCGTGATAGCACTGAAGCTTTCTTT.